This TCR beta chain was observed in a study of OX40 agonist ivuxolimab in advanced cancers. At the level of the study: An agonistic human IgG2 monoclonal antibody against OX40 (CD134) was given.

Whole-study findings and limits: At 0.1 to 3.0 mg/kg and by week 6, clonal expansion occurred in CD4+ and CD8+ blood T cells. More expanded clones were found, on average, in CD8+ than in CD4+ T cells.

Profiling relied on immunoSEQ multiplex PCR, and the TCRdb table lists in-frame clones only, not all of them. The table includes 91,000 or so clones, over 75% detected once. Patients were ineligible given autoimmune disease history or systemic immunosuppression. With regard to this clone: Its specificity is not known.

CDR1 is SGHRS, CDR2 YFSETQ, per germline. The CDR3 runs to 16 residues. V was pared by 4 bases and J by 1 base, with 4 bases of the junction left unmatched. This chain links TRBV5-1 with TRBJ2-2; TRBD2 aligns across 10 bases. This material consisted of CD4+ or CD8+ T cells sorted from blood, taken in a trial of the OX40 agonist ivuxolimab. The TCR sequence derives from an adult with an advanced solid tumor such as melanoma, head and neck, liver or kidney cancer. CDR3 bases: TGCGCCAGCAGCCTTCGGACTAGCGGGAACACCGGGGAGCTGTTTTTT. The encoded protein is CASSLRTSGNTGELFF. The full variable domain, with the rest looked up from reference TRBV5-1 and TRBJ2-2, is KAGVTQTPRYLIKTRGQQVTLSCSPISGHRSVSWYQQTPGQGLQFLFEYFSETQRNKGNFPGRFSGRQFSNSRSEMNVSTLELGDSALYLCASSLRTSGNTGELFFGEGSRLTVL.